Sequencing of this TCR beta chain was carried out in a study of persistence of HIV-infected CD4 T cells. Overall study context: Isolated cells were CMV- and HIV-1 Gag-responding CD4+ T cells.

Stimulation used 8.5 to 10 ug/mL lysate from CMV-infected fibroblasts. Sorted nonresponding memory CD4+ T cells were CD40L-negative, CD69-negative, CD45RO-high. Suppressive ART was started during chronic HIV-1 infection in these adults. The immunoSEQ assay was version 4, run in survey mode. Generated by immunoSEQ multiplex PCR, the TCRdb table keeps only in-frame clones and is missing some. The data show about 48,000 clones, with more than 70% seen just once and 2.5% to 3% held by the top ten. The V and J ends lost 1 base and 1 base respectively, with 14 bases between them. Germline assignment: CDR1 SGHRS and CDR2 YFSETQ. There are 16 residues in the CDR3. On this clone: The antigen is unknown.

Study-level findings and limits: TCR analyses could not target the rare provirus-carrying CMV-responding cells. Degenerate expanded CDR3beta sequences were enriched among CMV- and Gag-responding cells.

The sample in question was CD4+ T cells sorted from PBMCs after 18-hour stimulation, obtained from a patient who received antiretroviral therapy. The clonotype originates from an adult man with HIV who was CMV-seropositive. The chain is built from TRBV5-1 and TRBJ1-1; perhaps TRBD1 as D (5 bases). Here the CDR3 reads CASSLREARENTEAFF. In DNA, the CDR3 is TGCGCCAGCAGCTTGAGAGAGGCCAGGGAGAACACTGAAGCTTTCTTT.